This TCR beta chain was recorded in a study of immune heterogeneity within non-small cell lung tumors. Study context: Tumor histology was classified as squamous cell carcinoma in several cases, non-squamous carcinoma in approximately 10 and not otherwise specified in 1. Findings and caveats of the study: Within a patient, dominant CDR3 beta clonotypes were shared across sites, though different locations had unique frequent clones. Local T-cell clonality tracked local tumor mutational burden, showing a moderate yet significant relationship (R 0.3 to 0.35).

This clonotype showed up many times. The antigen remains undetermined. Multiplex PCR (32 V and 13 J primers) was used to amplify the TCR beta CDR3. In TCRdb, the multiplex PCR reads were re-called with MiXCR into one record per CDR3 protein. Of roughly 14,000 distinct CDR3 sequences detected, around 28% appear once; the ten largest clones hold less than 4.5%. Template was bulk tumor genomic DNA, 450 to 750 ng per sample. From each primary tumor, several far-apart biopsies were obtained during surgery. Patients underwent curative surgery for non-small cell lung cancer (untreated and newly diagnosed). Trimming took 7 bases from V and 2 from J; bases not matched to a gene: 9. CDR3 length: 17 residues. Germline V gene lookup returns CDR1 LNHDA and CDR2 SQIVND (reference sequence).

The source is a man aged 35-49 years with non-small cell lung cancer. This sequence joins TRBV19 and TRBJ2-6; 9 bases map to TRBD1. Sequences were obtained from lung tumor tissue. The CDR3 is CASTAGTGRAGANVLTF. The CDR3 DNA follows: TGTGCCAGTACCGCCGGGACAGGGAGGGCTGGGGCCAACGTCCTGACTTTC. Based on the CDR3 plus reference TRBV19 and TRBJ2-6, the full variable domain is DGGITQSPKYLFRKEGQNVTLSCEQNLNHDAMYWYRQDPGQGLRLIYYSQIVNDFQKGDIAEGYSVSREKKESFPLTVTSAQKNPTAFYLCASTAGTGRAGANVLTFGAGSRLTVL.